This TCR beta chain was profiled in a study of shared clonotypes between healthy human individuals. On the study more broadly: Per donor, three plates held CD4 naive cells, three held CD4 memory, two held CD8 naive and one held CD8 memory. The study's findings and limits: Roughly 5% of naive CD4 clonotypes were shared across four donors. A generally larger estimated richness was seen in naive subsets than in memory subsets. Non-shared clonotypes displayed generation probabilities falling below those of clonotypes present in all four donors.

About this clone itself: Its cognate antigen is unknown.

Trimming removed 3 bases from V and 0 bases from J; junction bases left unmatched: 7. The CDR3 length is 16 residues. Germline assignment: CDR1 SGDLS and CDR2 YYNGEE. Assay: immunoSEQ multiplex PCR; the TCRdb copy retains only in-frame clones and omits some. The sample lists over 1.4 million clones, approximately 97% occurring once. Sequencing input: naive CD4+ T cells sorted from blood. Specified subset: CD45RA+ positively selected. The chain combines TRBV9 with TRBJ1-1; 8 nucleotides line up with TRBD1. The receptor comes from a man aged 25-45 years in good health. CDR3 amino acids: CASSARTGNVNTEAFF. CDR3 DNA: TGTGCCAGCAGCGCCCGGACAGGGAATGTGAACACTGAAGCTTTCTTT. The full variable domain, its missing parts supplied by reference TRBV9 and TRBJ1-1, is DSGVTQTPKHLITATGQRVTLRCSPRSGDLSVYWYQQSLDQGLQFLIQYYNGEERAKGNILERFSAQQFPDLHSELNLSSLELGDSALYFCASSARTGNVNTEAFFGQGTRLTVV.